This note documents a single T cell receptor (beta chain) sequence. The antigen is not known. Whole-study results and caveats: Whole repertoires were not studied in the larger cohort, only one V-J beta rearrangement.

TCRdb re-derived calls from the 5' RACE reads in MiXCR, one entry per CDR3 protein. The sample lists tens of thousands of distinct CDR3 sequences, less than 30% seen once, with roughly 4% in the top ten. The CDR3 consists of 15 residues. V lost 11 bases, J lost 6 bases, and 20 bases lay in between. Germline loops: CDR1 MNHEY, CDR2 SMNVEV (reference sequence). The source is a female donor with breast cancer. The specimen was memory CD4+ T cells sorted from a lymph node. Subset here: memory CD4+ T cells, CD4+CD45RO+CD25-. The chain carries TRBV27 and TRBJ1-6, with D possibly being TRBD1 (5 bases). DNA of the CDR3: TGTGCCTCCCGGGACGGAGGTGGTGGTAATTCACCCCTCCACTTT. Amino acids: CASRDGGGGNSPLHF.